This TCR beta chain was identified in a study of cytomegalovirus exposure and HLA in healthy donors. Notes on this clone: Its antigen is not known.

Study findings and constraints: A previous analysis found most TCR beta V segments productive roughly 90% or roughly 30% of the time.

The germline CDR1 and CDR2 sequences are MGHRA and YSYEKL. The CDR3 spans 16 residues. Losses at the gene ends were 6 bases for V and 7 bases for J; bases not matched to a gene: 13. PCR primers comprised 60 Vbeta and 13 Jbeta primers. Original processing methods: Unique TCR beta chains totaled 80 million to 100 million in a later count, with around 11 million of them shared. Repertoires were generated with immunoSEQ multiplex PCR, while TCRdb's copy carries only in-frame clones and drops some. V and J calls and clone size follow that table, whereas D and trimming were derived from the DNA. The sample consists of fewer than 200,000 clones, 80% of them appearing once.

This sequence joins TRBV4-1 and TRBJ2-1; 9 bases agree with TRBD1. The sequenced sample was PBMCs. This TCR derives from a woman in her forties or fifties in good health and CMV-seropositive. The CDR3 spells CASSITPGQGWNEQFF. CDR3 DNA sequence: TGCGCCAGCAGTATCACCCCGGGACAGGGATGGAATGAGCAGTTCTTC.